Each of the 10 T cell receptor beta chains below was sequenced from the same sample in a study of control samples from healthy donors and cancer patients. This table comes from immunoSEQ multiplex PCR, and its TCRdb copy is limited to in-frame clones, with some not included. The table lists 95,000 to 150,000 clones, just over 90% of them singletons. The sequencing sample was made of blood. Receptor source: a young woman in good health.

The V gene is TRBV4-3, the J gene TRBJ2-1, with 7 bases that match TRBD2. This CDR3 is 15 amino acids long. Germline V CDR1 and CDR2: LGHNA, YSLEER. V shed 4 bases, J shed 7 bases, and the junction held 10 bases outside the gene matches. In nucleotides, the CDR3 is TGCGCCAGCAGCCCGGGAGGTTCCCCTAGTAATGAGCAGTTCTTC. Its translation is CASSPGGSPSNEQFF.

For the CDR3, the DNA is TGTGCCAGCAGCTTGGCAGGGGACGGCAATGTGGGCACTGAAGCTTTCTTT. Translating it yields CASSLAGDGNVGTEAFF. The chain has TRBV5-6 and TRBJ1-1; TRBD1 is a possible D gene (6 bases). CDR1 and CDR2 (germline): SGHDT, YYEEEE. Trimming removed 0 bases from V and 4 bases from J, with 19 bases in between. The CDR3 extends over 17 amino acids.

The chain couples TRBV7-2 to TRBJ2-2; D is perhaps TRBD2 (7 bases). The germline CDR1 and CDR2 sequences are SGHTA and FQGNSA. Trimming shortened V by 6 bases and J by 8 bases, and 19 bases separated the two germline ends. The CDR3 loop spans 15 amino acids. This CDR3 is CASRSRGAVPGELFF. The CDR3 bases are TGTGCCAGCAGGTCCCGGGGGGCCGTACCAGGGGAGCTGTTTTTT.

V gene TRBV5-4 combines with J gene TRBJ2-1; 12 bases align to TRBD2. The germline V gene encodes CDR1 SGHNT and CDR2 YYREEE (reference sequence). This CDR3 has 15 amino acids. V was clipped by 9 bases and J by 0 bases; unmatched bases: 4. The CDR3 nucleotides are TGTGCCATCCGGACTAGCGGGGCCTCCTACAATGAGCAGTTCTTC. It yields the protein CAIRTSGASYNEQFF.

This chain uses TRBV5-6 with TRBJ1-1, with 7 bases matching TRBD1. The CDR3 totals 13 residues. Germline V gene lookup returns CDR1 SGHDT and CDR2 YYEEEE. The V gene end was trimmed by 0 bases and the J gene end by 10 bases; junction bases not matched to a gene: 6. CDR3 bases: TGTGCCAGCAGCTTGGGGTCCGACAGGGCAGCTTTCTTT. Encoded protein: CASSLGSDRAAFF.

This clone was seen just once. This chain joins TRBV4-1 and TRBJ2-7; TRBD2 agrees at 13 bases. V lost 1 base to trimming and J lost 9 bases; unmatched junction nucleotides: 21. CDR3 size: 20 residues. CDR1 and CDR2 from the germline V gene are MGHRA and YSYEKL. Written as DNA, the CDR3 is TGCGCCAGCAGCCAAGTGGGACGGGGACTAGCGGGATTAGCCGCCTTAGTGCAGTACTTC. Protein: CASSQVGRGLAGLAALVQYF.

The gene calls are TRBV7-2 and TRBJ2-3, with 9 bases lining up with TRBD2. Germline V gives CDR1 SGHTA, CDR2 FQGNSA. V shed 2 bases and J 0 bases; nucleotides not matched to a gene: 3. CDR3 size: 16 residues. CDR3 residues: CASSLRLAASTDTQYF. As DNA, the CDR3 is TGTGCCAGCAGCTTACGACTAGCGGCTAGCACAGATACGCAGTATTTT. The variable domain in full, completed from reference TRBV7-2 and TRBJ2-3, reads GAGVSQSPSNKVTEKGKDVELRCDPISGHTALYWYRQSLGQGLEFLIYFQGNSAPDKSGLPSDRFSAERTGGSVSTLTIQRTQQEDSAVYLCASSLRLAASTDTQYFGPGTRLTVL.

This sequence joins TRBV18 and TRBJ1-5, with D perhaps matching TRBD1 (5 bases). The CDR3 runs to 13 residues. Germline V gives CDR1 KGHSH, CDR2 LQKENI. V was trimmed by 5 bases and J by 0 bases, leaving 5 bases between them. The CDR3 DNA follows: TGTGCCAGCTCAGACAGTAGCAATCAGCCCCAGCATTTT. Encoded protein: CASSDSSNQPQHF.

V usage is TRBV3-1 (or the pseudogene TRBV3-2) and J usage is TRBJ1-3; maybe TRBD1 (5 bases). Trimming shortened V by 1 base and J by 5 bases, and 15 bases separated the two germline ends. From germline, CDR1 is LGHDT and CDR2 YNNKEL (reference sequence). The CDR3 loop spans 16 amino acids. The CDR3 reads CASSQGIAGLRNTIYF. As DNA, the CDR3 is TGTGCCAGCAGCCAAGGGATAGCAGGGCTACGAAACACCATATATTTT.

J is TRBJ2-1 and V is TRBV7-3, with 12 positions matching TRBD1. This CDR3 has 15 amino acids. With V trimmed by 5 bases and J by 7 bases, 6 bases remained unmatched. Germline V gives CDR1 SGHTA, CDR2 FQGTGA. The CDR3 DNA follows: TGTGCCAGCAGCCTGGGACAGGGGGCAATTAATGAGCAGTTCTTC. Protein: CASSLGQGAINEQFF. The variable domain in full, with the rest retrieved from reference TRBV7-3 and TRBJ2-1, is GAGVSQTPSNKVTEKGKYVELRCDPISGHTALYWYRQSLGQGPEFLIYFQGTGAADDSGLPNDRFFAVRPEGSVSTLKIQRTERGDSAVYLCASSLGQGAINEQFFGPGTRLTVL.